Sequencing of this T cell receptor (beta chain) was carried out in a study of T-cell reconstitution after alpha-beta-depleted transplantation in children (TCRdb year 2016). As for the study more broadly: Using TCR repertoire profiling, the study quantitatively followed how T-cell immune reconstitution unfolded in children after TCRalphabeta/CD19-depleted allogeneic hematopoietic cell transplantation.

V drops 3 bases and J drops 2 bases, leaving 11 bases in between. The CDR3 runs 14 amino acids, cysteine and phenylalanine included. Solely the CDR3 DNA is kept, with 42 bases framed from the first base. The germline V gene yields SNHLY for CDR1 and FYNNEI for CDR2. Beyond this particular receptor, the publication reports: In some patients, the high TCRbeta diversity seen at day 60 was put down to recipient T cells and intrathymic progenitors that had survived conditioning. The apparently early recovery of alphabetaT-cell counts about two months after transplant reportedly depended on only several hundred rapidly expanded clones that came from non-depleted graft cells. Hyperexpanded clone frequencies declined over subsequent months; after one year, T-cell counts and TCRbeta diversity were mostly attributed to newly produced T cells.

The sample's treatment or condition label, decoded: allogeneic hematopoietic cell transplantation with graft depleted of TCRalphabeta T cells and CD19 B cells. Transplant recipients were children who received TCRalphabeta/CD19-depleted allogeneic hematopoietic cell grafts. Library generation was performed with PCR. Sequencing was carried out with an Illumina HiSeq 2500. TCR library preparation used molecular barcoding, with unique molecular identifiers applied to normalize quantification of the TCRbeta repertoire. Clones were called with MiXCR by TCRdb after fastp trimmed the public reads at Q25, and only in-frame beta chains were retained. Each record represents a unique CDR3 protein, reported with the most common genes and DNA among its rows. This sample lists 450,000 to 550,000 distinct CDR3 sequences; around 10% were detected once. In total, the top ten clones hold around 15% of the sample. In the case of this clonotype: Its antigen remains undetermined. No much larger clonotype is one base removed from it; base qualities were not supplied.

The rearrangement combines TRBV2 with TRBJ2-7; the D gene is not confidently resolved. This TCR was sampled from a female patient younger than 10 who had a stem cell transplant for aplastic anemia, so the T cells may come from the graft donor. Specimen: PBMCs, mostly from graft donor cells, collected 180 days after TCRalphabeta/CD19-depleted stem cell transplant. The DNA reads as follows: TGTGCCAGCAGTGAGGGAATAGGTGCCTACGAGCAGTACTTC. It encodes CASSEGIGAYEQYF.